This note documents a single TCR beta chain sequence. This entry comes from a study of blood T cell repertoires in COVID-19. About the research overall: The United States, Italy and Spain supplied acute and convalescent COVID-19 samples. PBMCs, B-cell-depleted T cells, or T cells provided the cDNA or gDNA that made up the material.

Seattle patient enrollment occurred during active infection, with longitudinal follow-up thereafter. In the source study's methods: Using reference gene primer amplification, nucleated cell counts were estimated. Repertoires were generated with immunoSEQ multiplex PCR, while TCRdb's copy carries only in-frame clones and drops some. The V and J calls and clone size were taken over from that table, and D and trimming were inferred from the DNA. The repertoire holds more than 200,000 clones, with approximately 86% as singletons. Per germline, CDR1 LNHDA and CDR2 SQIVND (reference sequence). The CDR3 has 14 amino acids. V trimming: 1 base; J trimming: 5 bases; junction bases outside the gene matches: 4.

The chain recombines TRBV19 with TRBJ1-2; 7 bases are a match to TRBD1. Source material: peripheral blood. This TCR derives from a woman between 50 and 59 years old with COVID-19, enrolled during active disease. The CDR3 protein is CASSIGGGEYGYTF. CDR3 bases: TGTGCCAGTAGTATAGGAGGGGGCGAGTATGGCTACACCTTC.